This entry concerns a single T cell receptor beta chain. Its antigen is unidentified. As the method of synthesis, 5'RACE template switching with UMIs yielded TCR beta cDNA. TCRdb reprocessed the 5' RACE reads and keeps a single row for each CDR3 protein, giving no DNA. The specimen's table records roughly 350,000 distinct CDR3 sequences. This record belongs to a study of T cells expressing NK-cell markers. In the study overall: Sorted CD3+CD56-NKG2C+, CD3+CD56+NKG2C+ and CD3+CD56+NKG2C- T cells supplied the TCR beta repertoires. There were seven HCMV-seropositive donors and one seronegative donor among the eight sequenced.

The CDR3 sequence is 13 residues long. The germline gives CDR1 DFQATT, CDR2 SNEGSKA (reference sequence). Study-level findings and limits: Roughly six of the donors carried dominant NKG2C+ clonotypes that took up 1.0-7.0% of their CD8+ T cells.

This clonotype was sampled from a man aged 18-69 years in good health. The chain recombines TRBV20-1 with TRBJ2-1; TCRdb returns TRBD1, unconfirmable since there is no DNA. Sample: blood T cells: a sorted CD56 or NKG2C T cell subset, CD4+ or CD8+ T cells, or bulk PBMC T cells (not recorded which). The CDR3 here is CSALGQGINEQFF.